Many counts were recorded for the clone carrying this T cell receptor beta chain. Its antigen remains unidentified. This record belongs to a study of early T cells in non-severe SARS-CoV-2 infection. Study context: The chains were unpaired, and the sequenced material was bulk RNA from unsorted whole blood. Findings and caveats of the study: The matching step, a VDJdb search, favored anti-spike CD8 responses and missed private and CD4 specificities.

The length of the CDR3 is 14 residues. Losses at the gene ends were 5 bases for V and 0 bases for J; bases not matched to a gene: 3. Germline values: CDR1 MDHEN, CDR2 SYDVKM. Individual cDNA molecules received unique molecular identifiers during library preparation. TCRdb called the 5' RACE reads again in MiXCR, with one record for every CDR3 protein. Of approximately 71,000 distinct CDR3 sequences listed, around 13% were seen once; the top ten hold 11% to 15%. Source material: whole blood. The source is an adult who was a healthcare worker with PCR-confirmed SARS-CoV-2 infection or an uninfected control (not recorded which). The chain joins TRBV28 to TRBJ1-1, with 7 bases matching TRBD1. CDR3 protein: CASSRQGMNTEAFF. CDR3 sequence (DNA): TGTGCCAGCAGTAGACAGGGAATGAACACTGAAGCTTTCTTT.